What follows are 22 T cell receptor beta chains derived from one specimen sequenced in a study of T cell responses to AZD1222 COVID-19 vaccine (dated by TCRdb to about 2021). The protocol used for the library was the immunoSEQ multiplex PCR assay. TCRdb carries this immuneACCESS record with in-frame sequences only. Its versions omit some clonotypes, under half of them owing to an unresolved V gene in the studies checked, with the rest unexplained. In all, the sample holds around 100,000 clones, and roughly nine tenths of those were seen once. Jointly, the top ten make up approximately 15% of the sample. The time point label here, explained by the study, means: baseline before first vaccination. Sequencing used peripheral blood, obtained on day 0 of AZD1222 vaccination. The receptor set was obtained from an adult in good health.

The chain uses TRBV5-1 and TRBJ1-1, with no clear D. In germline, CDR1 is SGHRS, CDR2 YFSETQ. The CDR3 is made up of 16 amino acids. The V gene lost 0 bases and the J gene lost 0 bases, with 12 bases spanning the gap. The CDR3 spells CASSLAFGVMNTEAFF. The CDR3 DNA sequence: TGCGCCAGCAGCTTGGCTTTTGGGGTCATGAACACTGAAGCTTTCTTT.

This chain joins TRBV4-1 and TRBJ1-6, with TRBD1 as a possible D gene (6 bases). The V end was cut by 3 bases, the J end by 7 bases, with 16 bases between. The CDR3 extends over 16 amino acids. Germline assignment: CDR1 MGHRA and CDR2 YSYEKL. The CDR3 reads CASSQQQGVRNSPLHF. CDR3 sequence (DNA): TGCGCCAGCAGCCAGCAACAGGGCGTCAGGAATTCACCCCTCCACTTT.

V usage is TRBV14 and J usage is TRBJ2-6; D is perhaps TRBD1 (5 bases). Trimming took off 1 base at V and 0 bases at J, with 19 bases between the two ends. From germline, CDR1 is SGHDN and CDR2 FVKESK. This CDR3 spans 20 amino acids. CDR3 sequence: CASSQAQDKGPSSGANVLTF. The CDR3 nucleotides read TGTGCCAGCAGCCAAGCCCAGGATAAGGGGCCTAGCTCTGGGGCCAACGTCCTGACTTTC.

The gene calls are TRBV9 and TRBJ2-3; TRBD2 aligns across 8 bases. The junction had 8 bases not matched to a gene; V was cut back by 2 bases and J by 6 bases. This CDR3 region has 15 residues. CDR1 SGDLS and CDR2 YYNGEE come from the germline V gene. This chain's CDR3 is CASSVDSGAVDTQYF. The DNA for the CDR3 is TGTGCCAGCAGCGTTGATAGCGGGGCCGTTGATACGCAGTATTTT.

The J gene is TRBJ2-3, the V gene TRBV27; D might be TRBD1 (5 bases). This CDR3 region has 15 residues. With 3 bases removed from V and 8 bases from J, the gap between germline ends came to 18 bases. CDR1 and CDR2 from the germline V gene are MNHEY and SMNVEV (reference sequence). The CDR3 sequence is CASSFTPGLLSTQYF. DNA of the CDR3: TGTGCCAGCAGTTTCACGCCAGGGCTTCTATCTACGCAGTATTTT.

V is TRBV6-5 and J is TRBJ1-5; 10 bases are shared with TRBD1. CDR1 and CDR2 from the germline V gene are MNHEY and SVGAGI. Trimming at V came to 6 bases and at J to 3 bases, leaving 2 bases not matched to a gene. The CDR3 extends over 14 amino acids. CDR3 nucleotide sequence: TGTGCCAGCAGCGGGACAGGGGCCAATCAGCCCCAGCATTTT. Its translation is CASSGTGANQPQHF.

V gene TRBV9 combines with J gene TRBJ2-7; the match to TRBD2 covers 8 bases. CDR3 length: 16 amino acids. The V gene's germline CDR1 is SGDLS and CDR2 YYNGEE. The V and J ends lost 1 base and 2 bases, in that order; junction bases with no gene match: 8. The CDR3 nucleotides read TGTGCCAGCAGCGTATCCAGCGGGAGAGCACCCTACGAGCAGTACTTC. The encoded protein is CASSVSSGRAPYEQYF.

The chain combines TRBV3-1 (or the pseudogene TRBV3-2) with TRBJ1-1, with D tentatively TRBD1 (6 bases). CDR1 is LGHDT and CDR2 is YNNKEL in the germline V gene (reference sequence). V shed 2 bases and J shed 1 base, with 11 bases lying between them. The CDR3 contains 15 residues. CDR3 residues: CASSQRGQPNTEAFF. DNA for the CDR3: TGTGCCAGCAGCCAACGTGGACAGCCGAACACTGAAGCTTTCTTT.

The chain employs TRBV29-1 and TRBJ2-7, with D perhaps matching TRBD1 (6 bases). The V end was cut by 5 bases, the J end by 3 bases, with 14 bases between. From germline, CDR1 is SQVTM and CDR2 ANQGSEA. The CDR3 has 13 amino acids. The CDR3 is CSVFGDKDYEQYF. The CDR3 nucleotides read TGCAGCGTTTTTGGGGACAAAGACTACGAGCAGTACTTC.

This clone was seen a handful of times. The rearrangement uses TRBV3-1 (or the pseudogene TRBV3-2) and TRBJ1-4, with TRBD1 matching over 8 bases. V shed 4 bases, J shed 5 bases, and the junction held 3 bases outside the gene matches. The CDR3 covers 14 residues. From germline, CDR1 is LGHDT and CDR2 YNNKEL (reference sequence). The CDR3 sequence: CASSLRTGNEKLFF. In DNA, the CDR3 is TGTGCCAGCAGCCTTCGGACAGGGAATGAAAAACTGTTTTTT.

The V gene is TRBV5-1, the J gene TRBJ2-7, with 10 bases lining up with TRBD2. The germline V gene encodes CDR1 SGHRS and CDR2 YFSETQ. The CDR3 has 14 residues. J lost 9 bases, V lost 1 base, and 7 bases had no gene match. CDR3 DNA sequence: TGCGCCAGCAGCTTGCCCTCTAGCGGGAGCGGGCAGTACTTC. Translating gives CASSLPSSGSGQYF.

This clone was recorded only once. The V gene is TRBV6-5, the J gene TRBJ1-2; no clear D gene. Germline V lookup: CDR1 MNHEY, CDR2 SVGAGI. CDR3 length: 14 residues. V lost 2 bases and J lost 0, with 7 bases in between. The CDR3: CASSYGTTNYGYTF. CDR3 coding DNA: TGTGCCAGCAGTTACGGCACTACTAACTATGGCTACACCTTC.

The chain recombines TRBV2 with TRBJ2-3; no reliable D call. The germline V gene encodes CDR1 SNHLY and CDR2 FYNNEI. The CDR3 is 12 amino acids. Trimming left V 3 bases short and J 5 bases short, with 6 bases between. The CDR3 sequence: CASSDWRDTQYF. CDR3 coding DNA: TGTGCCAGCAGTGATTGGCGAGATACGCAGTATTTT.

This clone was seen just once. The chain links TRBV7-8 to TRBJ2-1; D could derive from TRBD1 or TRBD2 (5 bases each). Germline CDR1 reads SGHVS; CDR2 reads FQNEAQ. Deletions cut 4 bases from V and 7 bases from J, with 17 bases between. CDR3 length: 15 amino acids. CDR3 protein: CASSYRDHKGNEQFF. The CDR3 DNA sequence: TGTGCCAGCAGCTACCGGGACCATAAAGGTAATGAGCAGTTCTTC. The full variable domain, with the rest looked up from reference TRBV7-8 and TRBJ2-1, is GAGVSQSPRYKVAKRGQDVALRCDPISGHVSLFWYQQALGQGPEFLTYFQNEAQLDKSGLPSDRFFAERPEGSVSTLKIQRTQQEDSAVYLCASSYRDHKGNEQFFGPGTRLTVL.

The chain carries TRBV5-1 and TRBJ1-2, with D uncertain. The germline gives CDR1 SGHRS, CDR2 YFSETQ. The CDR3 runs 13 residues. Trimming cost V 4 bases and J 8 bases, with 15 bases left between them. Here the CDR3 reads CASSPLNGEGYTF. For the CDR3, the DNA is TGCGCCAGCAGCCCCTTAAATGGGGAAGGCTACACCTTC.

The chain couples TRBV19 to TRBJ1-1; TRBD1 might be the D (5 bases). CDR3 length: 14 residues. Trimming pared 7 bases from V and 1 base from J, leaving 13 bases between. Germline CDR1 is LNHDA and CDR2 is SQIVND (reference sequence). The CDR3 reads CASNPGGTNTEAFF. In DNA form, the CDR3 reads TGTGCCAGTAACCCCGGGGGGACGAACACTGAAGCTTTCTTT.

The rearrangement uses TRBV5-1 and TRBJ1-1, with D possibly being TRBD1 (5 bases). CDR3 length: 14 residues. V gave up 4 bases and J gave up 5 bases, with 15 bases separating them. Germline CDR1 is SGHRS and CDR2 is YFSETQ. In DNA form, the CDR3 reads TGCGCCAGCAGCCTAGGGGAAGTGGTTACTGAAGCTTTCTTT. Its translation: CASSLGEVVTEAFF.

This clone was found a few times. The rearrangement links TRBV9 to TRBJ1-6; no definite D call. This CDR3 contains 15 residues. Germline V gene data show CDR1 as SGDLS and CDR2 as YYNGEE. V gave up 1 base and J gave up 5 bases, with 10 bases separating them. Written as DNA, the CDR3 is TGTGCCAGCAGCGTAAAAGGTCAGAATAATTCACCCCTCCACTTT. Translated: CASSVKGQNNSPLHF.

This clone was found a few times. The chain employs TRBV7-9 and TRBJ1-2; 9 bases map to TRBD1. Trimming took 6 bases from V and 3 from J; bases not matched to a gene: 11. CDR1 is SEHNR and CDR2 is FQNEAQ in the germline V gene (reference sequence). The CDR3 has 16 residues. The CDR3 region has the DNA TGTGCCAGCAGTTCATCCGGGACAGGGCTTTACTATGGCTACACCTTC. Its translation: CASSSSGTGLYYGYTF.

The genes are TRBV3-1 (or the pseudogene TRBV3-2) and TRBJ2-1; D gene unclear. Germline V gene sequence: CDR1 LGHDT, CDR2 YNNKEL (reference sequence). CDR3 length: 11 residues. The V and J ends lost 4 bases and 12 bases respectively, with 10 bases between them. CDR3 residues: CASSPGRAQFF. The CDR3 DNA is TGTGCCAGCAGCCCAGGTCGGGCGCAGTTCTTC.

The chain employs TRBV4-1 and TRBJ2-7; 9 nucleotides agree with TRBD2. This CDR3 is 17 amino acids long. Germline V gene lookup returns CDR1 MGHRA and CDR2 YSYEKL. V trimming: 3 bases; J trimming: 4 bases; junction bases outside the gene matches: 13. In nucleotides, the CDR3 is TGCGCCAGCAGCCATCGAATAATAGCGGGAGAAGGGTACGAGCAGTACTTC. It codes for CASSHRIIAGEGYEQYF.

This CDR3 is CASSFHLAGTGPYSPLHF. The CDR3 DNA follows: TGTGCCAGCAGCTTTCACCTCGCCGGGACAGGGCCTTATTCACCCCTCCACTTT. The genes are TRBV7-9 and TRBJ1-6; 9 bases match TRBD1. Germline-derived CDR1 and CDR2 are SEHNR and FQNEAQ (reference sequence). The CDR3 is 18 amino acids. J gave up 8 bases and V 3 bases, and 14 bases lay outside the gene matches.